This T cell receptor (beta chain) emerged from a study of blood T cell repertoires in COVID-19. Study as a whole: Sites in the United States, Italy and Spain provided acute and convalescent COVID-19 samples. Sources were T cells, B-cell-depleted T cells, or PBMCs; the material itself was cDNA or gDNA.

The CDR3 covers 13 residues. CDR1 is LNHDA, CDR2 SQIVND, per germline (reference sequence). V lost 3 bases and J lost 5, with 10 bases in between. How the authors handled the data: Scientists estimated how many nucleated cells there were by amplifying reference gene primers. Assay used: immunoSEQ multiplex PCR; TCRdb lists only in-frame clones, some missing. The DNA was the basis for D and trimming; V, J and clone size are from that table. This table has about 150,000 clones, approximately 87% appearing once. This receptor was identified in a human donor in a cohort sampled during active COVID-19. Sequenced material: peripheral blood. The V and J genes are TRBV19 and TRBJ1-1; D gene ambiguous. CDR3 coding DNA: TGTGCCAGTAGTATTCAGGCGTCGACTGAAGCTTTCTTT. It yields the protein CASSIQASTEAFF.